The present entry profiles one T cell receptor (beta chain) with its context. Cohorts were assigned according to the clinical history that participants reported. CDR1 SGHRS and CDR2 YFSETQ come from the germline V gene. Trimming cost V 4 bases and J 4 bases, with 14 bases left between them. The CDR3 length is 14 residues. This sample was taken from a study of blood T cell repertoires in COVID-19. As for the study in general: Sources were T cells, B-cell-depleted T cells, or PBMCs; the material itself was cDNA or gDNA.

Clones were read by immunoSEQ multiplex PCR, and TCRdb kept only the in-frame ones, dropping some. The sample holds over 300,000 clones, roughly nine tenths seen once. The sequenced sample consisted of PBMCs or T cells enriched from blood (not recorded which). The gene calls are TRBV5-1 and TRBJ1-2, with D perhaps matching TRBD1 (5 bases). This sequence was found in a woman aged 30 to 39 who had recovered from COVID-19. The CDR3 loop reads CASSPEGPSYGYTF. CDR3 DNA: TGCGCCAGCAGCCCGGAGGGACCGTCCTATGGCTACACCTTC.